This paragraph covers one TCR beta chain sequence. The antigen is unknown. This specimen comes from a study of T cells in Graves' hyperthyroidism and ophthalmopathy. The study, taken as a whole, reports: In the blood, most expanded thyroid clonotypes above 0.001 appeared as well.

Used for diagnoses were clinical symptoms, serum thyroxine and TRAb, thyroid ultrasound and orbital computed tomography. CDR1 and CDR2 (germline): SQVTM, ANQGSEA. V lost 8 bases, J lost 5 bases, and 10 bases stayed unmatched. The CDR3 runs 13 residues. Authors of the study amplified TCR beta CDR3 regions from RNA transcripts. The HTBI primer set was used in a first-round RT-PCR of the TCR CDR3. TCRdb re-called the multiplex PCR reads through MiXCR, storing one row per CDR3 protein. The table shows about 620,000 distinct CDR3 sequences, with 16% occurring only once. The V gene is TRBV29-1, the J gene TRBJ2-5; 8 bases are a match to TRBD1. The sequenced sample was blood. The receptor comes from a woman in her thirties with Graves' hyperthyroidism. CDR3 in amino acids: CSLLAGGWETQYF. For the CDR3, the DNA is TGCAGCCTCTTAGCAGGGGGCTGGGAGACCCAGTACTTC.